This TCR beta chain was captured by sequencing in a study of blood T cell repertoires in COVID-19. The wider study: Sites across the United States, Italy and Spain contributed samples from acute and convalescent COVID-19.

Trimming pared 0 bases from V and 6 bases from J, leaving 12 bases between. Germline CDR1 LNHNV, CDR2 YYDKDF (reference sequence). The CDR3 length is 15 residues. Profiled with immunoSEQ multiplex PCR; TCRdb holds only in-frame clones, not every one. This sample has some 150,000 clones, with approximately 84% found just once. Input material: peripheral blood. This rearrangement joins TRBV15 to TRBJ1-5; tentatively, D is TRBD1 (5 bases). This TCR came from a woman between 55 and 75 years old with acute or convalescent COVID-19. The CDR3 reads CATSRDRVVSQPQHF. The CDR3 DNA reads TGTGCCACCAGCAGAGACAGGGTCGTAAGTCAGCCCCAGCATTTT.